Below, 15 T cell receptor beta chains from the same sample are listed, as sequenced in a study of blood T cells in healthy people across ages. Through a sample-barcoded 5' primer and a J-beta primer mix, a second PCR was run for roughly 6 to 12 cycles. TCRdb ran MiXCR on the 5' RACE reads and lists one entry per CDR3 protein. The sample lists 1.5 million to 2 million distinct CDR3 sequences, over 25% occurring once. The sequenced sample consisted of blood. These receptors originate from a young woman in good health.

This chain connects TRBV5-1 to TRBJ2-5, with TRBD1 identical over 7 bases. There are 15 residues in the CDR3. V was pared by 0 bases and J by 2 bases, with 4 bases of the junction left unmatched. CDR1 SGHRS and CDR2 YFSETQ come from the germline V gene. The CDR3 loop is CASSLAGTEQETQYF. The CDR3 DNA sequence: TGCGCCAGCAGCTTGGCCGGGACAGAACAAGAGACCCAGTACTTC.

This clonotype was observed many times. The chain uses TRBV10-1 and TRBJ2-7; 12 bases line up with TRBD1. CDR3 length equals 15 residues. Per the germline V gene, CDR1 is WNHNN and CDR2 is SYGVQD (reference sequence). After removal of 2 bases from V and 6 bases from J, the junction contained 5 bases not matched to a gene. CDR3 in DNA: TGCGCCAGCAGTGAGGGAGGGACAGGGGGCGTCGAGCAGTACTTC. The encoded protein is CASSEGGTGGVEQYF.

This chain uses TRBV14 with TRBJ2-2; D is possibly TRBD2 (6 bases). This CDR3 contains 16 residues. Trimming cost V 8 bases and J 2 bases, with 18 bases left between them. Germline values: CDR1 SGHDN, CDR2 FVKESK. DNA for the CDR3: TGTGCCAGCCAGCGGAGGGGACTCCTTAACACCGGGGAGCTGTTTTTT. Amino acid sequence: CASQRRGLLNTGELFF.

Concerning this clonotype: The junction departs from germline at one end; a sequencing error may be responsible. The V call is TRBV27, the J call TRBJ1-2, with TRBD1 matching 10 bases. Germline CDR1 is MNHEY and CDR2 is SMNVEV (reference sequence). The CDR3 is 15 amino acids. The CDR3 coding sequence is TGTGCCAGCAGTTTATTAGGGACAGGGGACTATGGCTGCACCTTC. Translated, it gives CASSLLGTGDYGCTF.

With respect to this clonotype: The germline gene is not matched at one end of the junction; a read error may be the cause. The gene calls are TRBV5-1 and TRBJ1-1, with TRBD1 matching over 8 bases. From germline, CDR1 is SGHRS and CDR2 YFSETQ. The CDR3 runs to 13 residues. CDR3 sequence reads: CAGSRTGYTEAFF. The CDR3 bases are TGCGCCGGCAGCCGGACAGGGTACACTGAAGCTTTCTTT.

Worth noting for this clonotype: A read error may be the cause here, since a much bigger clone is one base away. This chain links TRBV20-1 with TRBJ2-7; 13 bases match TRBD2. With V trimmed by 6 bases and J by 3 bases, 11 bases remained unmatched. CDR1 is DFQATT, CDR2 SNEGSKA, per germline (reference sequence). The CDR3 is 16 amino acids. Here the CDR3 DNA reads TGCAGTGCGAGGACTAGCGGGAGTTCTCATAGCTACGAGCAGTACTTC. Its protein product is CSARTSGSSHSYEQYF.

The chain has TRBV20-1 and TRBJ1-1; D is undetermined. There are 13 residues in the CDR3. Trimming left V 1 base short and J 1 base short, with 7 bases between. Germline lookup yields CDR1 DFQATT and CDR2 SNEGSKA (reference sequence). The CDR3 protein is CSARAGQNTEAFF. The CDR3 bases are TGCAGTGCTAGAGCCGGGCAGAACACTGAAGCTTTCTTT.

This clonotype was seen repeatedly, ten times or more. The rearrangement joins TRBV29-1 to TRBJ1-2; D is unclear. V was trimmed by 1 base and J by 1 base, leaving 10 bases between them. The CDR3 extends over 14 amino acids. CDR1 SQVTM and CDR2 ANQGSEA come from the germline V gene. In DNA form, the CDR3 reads TGCAGCGTTGAAGGGCCAGGCAATAACTATGGCTACACCTTC. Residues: CSVEGPGNNYGYTF.

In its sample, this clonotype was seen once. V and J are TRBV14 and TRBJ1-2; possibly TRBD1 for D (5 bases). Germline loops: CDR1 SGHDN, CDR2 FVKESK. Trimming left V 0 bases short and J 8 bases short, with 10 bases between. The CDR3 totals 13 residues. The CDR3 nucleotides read TGTGCCAGCAGCCAAGATTTAACAGGAGGCTACACCTTC. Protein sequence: CASSQDLTGGYTF.

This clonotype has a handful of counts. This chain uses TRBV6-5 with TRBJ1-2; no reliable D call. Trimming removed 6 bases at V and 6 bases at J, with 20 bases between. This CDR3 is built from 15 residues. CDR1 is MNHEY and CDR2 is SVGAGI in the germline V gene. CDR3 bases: TGTGCCAGCAGCGAAAGCCCGGTCCGGCCTCATGGCTACACCTTC. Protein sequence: CASSESPVRPHGYTF.

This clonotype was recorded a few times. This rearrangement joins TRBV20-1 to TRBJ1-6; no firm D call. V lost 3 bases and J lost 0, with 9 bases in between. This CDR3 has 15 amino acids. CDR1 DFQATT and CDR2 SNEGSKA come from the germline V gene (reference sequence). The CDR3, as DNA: TGCAGTGCTAGGACCGAAAGCTCCTATAATTCACCCCTCCACTTT. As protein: CSARTESSYNSPLHF.

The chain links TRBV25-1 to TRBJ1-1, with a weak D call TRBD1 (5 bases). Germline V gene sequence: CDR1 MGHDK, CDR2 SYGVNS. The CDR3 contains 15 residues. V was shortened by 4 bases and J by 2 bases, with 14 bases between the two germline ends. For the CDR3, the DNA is TGTGCCAGCAGTGCCCTGACAGATTTTAACACTGAAGCTTTCTTT. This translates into CASSALTDFNTEAFF.

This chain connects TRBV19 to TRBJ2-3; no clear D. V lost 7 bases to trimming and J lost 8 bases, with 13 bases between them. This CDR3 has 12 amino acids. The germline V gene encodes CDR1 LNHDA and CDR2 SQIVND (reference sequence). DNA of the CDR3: TGTGCCAGTAATTCGTTCGGTGGTACGCAGTATTTT. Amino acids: CASNSFGGTQYF.

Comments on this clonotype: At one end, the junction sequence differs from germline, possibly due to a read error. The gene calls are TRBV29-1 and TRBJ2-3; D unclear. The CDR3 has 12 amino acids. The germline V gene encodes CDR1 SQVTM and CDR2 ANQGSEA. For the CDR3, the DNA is TGCAGCGTCCAAACCACCACAGATAAGCAGTATTTT. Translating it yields CSVQTTTDKQYF.

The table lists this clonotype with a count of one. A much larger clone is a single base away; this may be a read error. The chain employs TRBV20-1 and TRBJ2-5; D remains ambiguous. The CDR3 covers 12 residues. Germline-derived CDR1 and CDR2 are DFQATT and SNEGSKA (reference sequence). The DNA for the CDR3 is TGCAGTGCTAGAGGCGCGAAAGAGACCCGGTACTTC. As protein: CSARGAKETRYF.